These T cell receptor beta chains were read from a single sample in a study of T cell responses to AZD1222 COVID-19 vaccine. Generated by immunoSEQ multiplex PCR, the TCRdb table keeps only in-frame clones and is missing some. The sample shows around 130,000 clones, over 90% of them seen only once. The source was peripheral blood, collected on day 0 of AZD1222 vaccination. Every receptor here comes from an adult in good health. The CDR3 runs from the conserved cysteine through the conserved F or W. Fields, in order: clone size, D gene, J gene, V gene, CDR3 DNA, CDR3 protein. D genes are given only for firm matches. Clone size is shown for a subset of rows, as once, few, many or a class of expanded clone.

clone size: .; D gene: TRBD2; J gene: TRBJ2-4; V gene: TRBV6-2/TRBV6-3; CDR3 DNA: TGTGCCAGCAGCCCCGGGACTAGCGGGGGGGCCCACATTCAGTACTTC; CDR3 protein: CASSPGTSGGAHIQYF
clone size: .; D gene: .; J gene: TRBJ2-5; V gene: TRBV5-5; CDR3 DNA: TGTGCCAGCAGCGTTTATCCCTCGGAGACCCAGTACTTC; CDR3 protein: CASSVYPSETQYF
clone size: .; D gene: TRBD1; J gene: TRBJ2-3; V gene: TRBV5-1; CDR3 DNA: TGCGCCAGCAGCTTGGGGGACAGGATAATCACAGATACGCAGTATTTT; CDR3 protein: CASSLGDRIITDTQYF
clone size: .; D gene: .; J gene: TRBJ2-3; V gene: TRBV6-5; CDR3 DNA: TGTGCCAGCAGTTACTCGGGAAAGGGAACGCAGTATTTT; CDR3 protein: CASSYSGKGTQYF
clone size: .; D gene: .; J gene: TRBJ1-3; V gene: TRBV2; CDR3 DNA: TGTGCCAGCAGTCCCCTATCCTTCTCTGGAAACACCATATATTTT; CDR3 protein: CASSPLSFSGNTIYF
clone size: .; D gene: .; J gene: TRBJ1-2; V gene: TRBV25-1; CDR3 DNA: TGTGCCAGCAGTGAATCCTCCCCCCCAGGGATCCGCTATGGCTACACCTTC; CDR3 protein: CASSESSPPGIRYGYTF
clone size: .; D gene: .; J gene: TRBJ1-2; V gene: TRBV3-1/TRBV3-2; CDR3 DNA: TGTGCCAGCAGCCTAAGAGAGGGGAGGGACTATGGCTACACCTTC; CDR3 protein: CASSLREGRDYGYTF
clone size: .; D gene: .; J gene: TRBJ1-5; V gene: TRBV19; CDR3 DNA: TGTGCCAGTGGTGAAATAGGGGGGGGTCAGCCCCAGCATTTT; CDR3 protein: CASGEIGGGQPQHF
clone size: .; D gene: TRBD1; J gene: TRBJ1-6; V gene: TRBV29-1; CDR3 DNA: TGCAGCGCGGGGACAGGGGGTGAAAATTCACCCCTCCACTTT; CDR3 protein: CSAGTGGENSPLHF
clone size: .; D gene: .; J gene: TRBJ1-3; V gene: TRBV19; CDR3 DNA: TGTGCCAGTAGTATCGGGGCAGGGGTGAGCTCTGGAAACACCATATATTTT; CDR3 protein: CASSIGAGVSSGNTIYF
clone size: .; D gene: .; J gene: TRBJ1-2; V gene: TRBV7-2; CDR3 DNA: TGTGCCAGCAGCTTAGGCACTTCATATGGCTACACCTTC; CDR3 protein: CASSLGTSYGYTF
clone size: once; D gene: TRBD1; J gene: TRBJ1-2; V gene: TRBV13; CDR3 DNA: TGTGCCAGCAGCGCGACGGGACAGAGAAATGGCTACACCTTC; CDR3 protein: CASSATGQRNGYTF
clone size: .; D gene: .; J gene: TRBJ1-6; V gene: TRBV15; CDR3 DNA: TGTGCCACCAGCAGAGAGGGTGCGGGCAGACTCGGGAAGAATTCACCCCTCCACTTT; CDR3 protein: CATSREGAGRLGKNSPLHF
clone size: .; D gene: .; J gene: TRBJ2-3; V gene: TRBV19; CDR3 DNA: TGTGCCAGTAGTATAGAACTATTTCGCACAGATACGCAGTATTTT; CDR3 protein: CASSIELFRTDTQYF
clone size: .; D gene: .; J gene: TRBJ1-1; V gene: TRBV5-4; CDR3 DNA: TGTGCCAGCAGCTTGTCGGCGCGGGGTTCTGAAGCTTTCTTT; CDR3 protein: CASSLSARGSEAFF
clone size: .; D gene: .; J gene: TRBJ2-7; V gene: TRBV7-9; CDR3 DNA: TGTGCCAGCAGCTTAACACAAATGGGGGAGCAGTACTTC; CDR3 protein: CASSLTQMGEQYF
clone size: .; D gene: TRBD1; J gene: TRBJ2-2; V gene: TRBV18; CDR3 DNA: TGTGCCAGCTCACCAAACCGCCAGGGGGCTGGCGGGGAGCTGTTTTTT; CDR3 protein: CASSPNRQGAGGELFF
clone size: .; D gene: .; J gene: TRBJ2-7; V gene: TRBV3-1/TRBV3-2; CDR3 DNA: TGTGCCAGCAGCCAAGATGGAAGGCCACAGTACTTC; CDR3 protein: CASSQDGRPQYF
clone size: .; D gene: .; J gene: TRBJ1-5; V gene: TRBV19; CDR3 DNA: TGTGCCAGTAGTATCTCCCTTTTTAATCAGCCCCAGCATTTT; CDR3 protein: CASSISLFNQPQHF
clone size: .; D gene: .; J gene: TRBJ1-5; V gene: TRBV6-5; CDR3 DNA: TGTGCCAGCAGTTACTCGTATAGCGATCAGCCCCAGCATTTT; CDR3 protein: CASSYSYSDQPQHF
clone size: .; D gene: .; J gene: TRBJ1-3; V gene: TRBV6-5; CDR3 DNA: TGTGCCAGCAGTTACTCTCCAGGCTCTGGAAACACCATATATTTT; CDR3 protein: CASSYSPGSGNTIYF
clone size: .; D gene: .; J gene: TRBJ1-5; V gene: TRBV10-2; CDR3 DNA: TGCGCCAGCAGTGTAGGGGGAGAGAGCAATCAGCCCCAGCATTTT; CDR3 protein: CASSVGGESNQPQHF
clone size: once; D gene: TRBD1; J gene: TRBJ1-4; V gene: TRBV11-2; CDR3 DNA: TGTGCCAGCAGCTTACAGGGGGAGAAATATACTAATGAAAAACTGTTTTTT; CDR3 protein: CASSLQGEKYTNEKLFF
clone size: few; D gene: .; J gene: TRBJ2-7; V gene: TRBV27; CDR3 DNA: TGTGCCAGCAGTTTTCACGGGGCTGGAGAGCAGTACTTC; CDR3 protein: CASSFHGAGEQYF
clone size: .; D gene: TRBD1; J gene: TRBJ1-2; V gene: TRBV5-1; CDR3 DNA: TGCGCCAGCAGCCCTGGGACAGGGGGCTATGGCTACACCTTC; CDR3 protein: CASSPGTGGYGYTF
clone size: .; D gene: TRBD1; J gene: TRBJ2-2; V gene: TRBV3-1/TRBV3-2; CDR3 DNA: TGTGCCAGCAGCCTTCGCTTTACAGGGGGGTCAGGCACCGGGGAGCTGTTTTTT; CDR3 protein: CASSLRFTGGSGTGELFF
clone size: .; D gene: .; J gene: TRBJ1-3; V gene: TRBV7-9; CDR3 DNA: TGTGCCAGCAGCTCCATGGGTCTAAACACCATATATTTT; CDR3 protein: CASSSMGLNTIYF
clone size: .; D gene: .; J gene: TRBJ2-7; V gene: TRBV5-6; CDR3 DNA: TGTGCCAGCACCCGGCAGGGAATCGGCGAGCAGTACTTC; CDR3 protein: CASTRQGIGEQYF
clone size: .; D gene: .; J gene: TRBJ1-4; V gene: TRBV6-5; CDR3 DNA: TGTGCAGCAGGATCTCCAGAAAAACTGTTTTTT; CDR3 protein: CAAGSPEKLFF
clone size: .; D gene: .; J gene: TRBJ1-1; V gene: TRBV19; CDR3 DNA: TGTGCCAGTTTAAGTTGGGGGGACACTGAAGCTTTCTTT; CDR3 protein: CASLSWGDTEAFF
clone size: .; D gene: .; J gene: TRBJ1-1; V gene: TRBV7-9; CDR3 DNA: TGTGCCAGCAGCCCTAGACAGGAGAACACTGAAGCTTTCTTT; CDR3 protein: CASSPRQENTEAFF
clone size: .; D gene: .; J gene: TRBJ1-2; V gene: TRBV2; CDR3 DNA: TGTGCCAGCAGTGAACAGGCCGGGAGAGGCTACACCTTC; CDR3 protein: CASSEQAGRGYTF
clone size: .; D gene: .; J gene: TRBJ2-1; V gene: TRBV10-3; CDR3 DNA: TGTGCCATCAGTGACGGGGGCTATGAGCAGTTCTTC; CDR3 protein: CAISDGGYEQFF
clone size: .; D gene: .; J gene: TRBJ2-5; V gene: TRBV6-6; CDR3 DNA: TGTGCCAGCAGTTACGGCGGCGTAGAGACCCAGTACTTC; CDR3 protein: CASSYGGVETQYF
clone size: .; D gene: TRBD1; J gene: TRBJ2-7; V gene: TRBV4-1; CDR3 DNA: TGCGCCAGCAGCCAAAAGACAGGGGCGACCTACGAGCAGTACTTC; CDR3 protein: CASSQKTGATYEQYF
clone size: .; D gene: TRBD1; J gene: TRBJ2-2; V gene: TRBV7-9; CDR3 DNA: TGTGCCAGCAGCGCCCGAGGACAGGGGGCGTTTGGCGGGGAGCTGTTTTTT; CDR3 protein: CASSARGQGAFGGELFF
clone size: .; D gene: .; J gene: TRBJ2-2; V gene: TRBV9; CDR3 DNA: TGTGCCAGCAGCGTAGAAATATCGAACACCGGGGAGCTGTTTTTT; CDR3 protein: CASSVEISNTGELFF
clone size: .; D gene: TRBD1; J gene: TRBJ1-1; V gene: TRBV5-1; CDR3 DNA: TGCGCCAGCAGCTTGGTCGCAGGGGGCTGGAGCACTGAAGCTTTCTTT; CDR3 protein: CASSLVAGGWSTEAFF
clone size: .; D gene: .; J gene: TRBJ2-1; V gene: TRBV11-2; CDR3 DNA: TGTGCCAGCAGCGGGGACACCCACAATGAGCAGTTCTTC; CDR3 protein: CASSGDTHNEQFF
clone size: .; D gene: .; J gene: TRBJ1-3; V gene: TRBV6-5; CDR3 DNA: TGTGCCAGCCGGGCTCCGGGAGGAAACACCATATATTTT; CDR3 protein: CASRAPGGNTIYF
clone size: .; D gene: TRBD1; J gene: TRBJ2-7; V gene: TRBV2; CDR3 DNA: TGTGCCAGCAGTATACAGGGGGCCTACGAGCAGTACTTC; CDR3 protein: CASSIQGAYEQYF
clone size: .; D gene: .; J gene: TRBJ2-7; V gene: TRBV15; CDR3 DNA: TGTGCCACCAGCAGAGATCTCCGGAATGGGGTGGTCCCCTACGAGCAGTACTTC; CDR3 protein: CATSRDLRNGVVPYEQYF
clone size: .; D gene: TRBD1; J gene: TRBJ2-5; V gene: TRBV7-2; CDR3 DNA: TGTGCCAGCAGCTTAGCAGAAAGGACAGGGACCCAGTACTTC; CDR3 protein: CASSLAERTGTQYF
clone size: once; D gene: .; J gene: TRBJ2-5; V gene: TRBV19; CDR3 DNA: TGTGCCAGTAGTCGAAAGGGGACAGCCGGGGGAGAGACCCAGTACTTC; CDR3 protein: CASSRKGTAGGETQYF
clone size: .; D gene: .; J gene: TRBJ1-6; V gene: TRBV11-2; CDR3 DNA: TGTGCCAGCAGCTTAGATCTTGAATGGCGGTTGAATTCACCCCTCCACTTT; CDR3 protein: CASSLDLEWRLNSPLHF
clone size: .; D gene: .; J gene: TRBJ1-6; V gene: TRBV2; CDR3 DNA: TGTGCCAGCAGTGACCGGGGGGCGGGGTGGAATTCACCCCTCCACTTT; CDR3 protein: CASSDRGAGWNSPLHF
clone size: .; D gene: .; J gene: TRBJ2-7; V gene: TRBV6-2/TRBV6-3; CDR3 DNA: TGTGCCAGCAGTTACTCTCCCTTATCCGAGCAGTACTTC; CDR3 protein: CASSYSPLSEQYF
clone size: .; D gene: TRBD2; J gene: TRBJ2-3; V gene: TRBV5-1; CDR3 DNA: TGCGCCAGCCTCCATGCTGGGGGGGTAGGAGATACGCAGTATTTT; CDR3 protein: CASLHAGGVGDTQYF
clone size: .; D gene: .; J gene: TRBJ1-3; V gene: TRBV28; CDR3 DNA: TGTGCCAGCAGTTTGCCGCTAAACACCATATATTTT; CDR3 protein: CASSLPLNTIYF
clone size: .; D gene: .; J gene: TRBJ1-2; V gene: TRBV19; CDR3 DNA: TGTGCCAGTAGTTATACAGGAGACTATGGCTACACCTTC; CDR3 protein: CASSYTGDYGYTF
clone size: .; D gene: .; J gene: TRBJ1-1; V gene: TRBV2; CDR3 DNA: TGTGCCAGCAGTGATGTGGCGACGGACACTGAAGCTTTCTTT; CDR3 protein: CASSDVATDTEAFF
clone size: .; D gene: .; J gene: TRBJ1-2; V gene: TRBV9; CDR3 DNA: TGTGCCAGCAGCGTAGTTGGCAGCAACTATGGCTACACCTTC; CDR3 protein: CASSVVGSNYGYTF
clone size: .; D gene: .; J gene: TRBJ1-5; V gene: TRBV6-5; CDR3 DNA: TGTGCCAGCAGTTATAAGAATAGCAATCAGCCCCAGCATTTT; CDR3 protein: CASSYKNSNQPQHF
clone size: .; D gene: .; J gene: TRBJ2-5; V gene: TRBV29-1; CDR3 DNA: TGCAGCGTGGATACTCAGGGGGAGACCCAGTACTTC; CDR3 protein: CSVDTQGETQYF
clone size: .; D gene: .; J gene: TRBJ1-6; V gene: TRBV12-5; CDR3 DNA: TGTGCTAGTAGGGAAAGCTCCTATAATTCACCCCTCCACTTT; CDR3 protein: CASRESSYNSPLHF
clone size: few; D gene: .; J gene: TRBJ1-2; V gene: TRBV5-1; CDR3 DNA: TGCGCCAGCAGCTTGGGAAGGATAGACTACACCTTC; CDR3 protein: CASSLGRIDYTF
clone size: once; D gene: TRBD2; J gene: TRBJ2-1; V gene: TRBV7-3; CDR3 DNA: TGTGCCAGCAGCTTAAGTGGGACTAGTATGCAGTTCTTC; CDR3 protein: CASSLSGTSMQFF
clone size: .; D gene: .; J gene: TRBJ2-3; V gene: TRBV15; CDR3 DNA: TGTGCCACCAGCAGAGATCTGGGGGCCCCTGCTACTGGCACAGATACGCAGTATTTT; CDR3 protein: CATSRDLGAPATGTDTQYF